What follows describes a single T cell receptor (beta chain). Its antigen is still unknown. This record comes from a study of CD8 T cells in ankylosing spondylitis. Study-wide results and caveats: Previous work reported some of these motif variants in the synovial fluid and blood of reactive arthritis. Seemingly distinctive of ankylosing spondylitis blood was a TCR beta motif formed by eight highly homologous variants.

CDR1 is SEHNR, CDR2 FQNEAQ, per germline (reference sequence). The CDR3 contains 14 residues. V lost 4 bases to trimming and J lost 5 bases, with 11 bases between them. TCRdb fed the 5' RACE reads into MiXCR, producing one record per CDR3 protein. The data show around 480,000 distinct CDR3 sequences, with over 15% seen just once and approximately 1% held by the top ten. V usage is TRBV7-9 and J usage is TRBJ2-2; D is ambiguous. The sequenced material came from blood, either unsorted or a sorted T cell fraction (not recorded which). This clonotype was obtained from a male donor with ankylosing spondylitis. This chain's CDR3 is CASSSYQGTGELFF. The CDR3 DNA sequence: TGTGCCAGCAGCTCTTATCAAGGGACCGGGGAGCTGTTTTTT.